Detailed here is one TCR beta chain. Its target is unknown. The sample originates from a study of graft-versus-host responses after intestinal transplantation. Broader study findings: Recipient marrow held GvH clones, some first seen in ileum or blood.

Generated by immunoSEQ multiplex PCR, the TCRdb table keeps only in-frame clones and is missing some. Of 11,000 or so clones listed, approximately 80% are singletons. From germline, CDR1 is MNHNY and CDR2 SVGAGI (reference sequence). This CDR3 has 12 amino acids. V lost 5 bases and J lost 4, with 9 bases in between. The rearrangement uses TRBV6-6 and TRBJ2-7; tentatively, D is TRBD1 (5 bases). The origin of this receptor is a human patient who received an intestinal transplant, so some T cells may come from the graft donor. The specimen comprised PBMCs, sampled 494 days after intestinal transplant. The CDR3 nucleotides read TGTGCCAGCAGTCAACAGGTATACGAGCAGTACTTC. It encodes CASSQQVYEQYF.